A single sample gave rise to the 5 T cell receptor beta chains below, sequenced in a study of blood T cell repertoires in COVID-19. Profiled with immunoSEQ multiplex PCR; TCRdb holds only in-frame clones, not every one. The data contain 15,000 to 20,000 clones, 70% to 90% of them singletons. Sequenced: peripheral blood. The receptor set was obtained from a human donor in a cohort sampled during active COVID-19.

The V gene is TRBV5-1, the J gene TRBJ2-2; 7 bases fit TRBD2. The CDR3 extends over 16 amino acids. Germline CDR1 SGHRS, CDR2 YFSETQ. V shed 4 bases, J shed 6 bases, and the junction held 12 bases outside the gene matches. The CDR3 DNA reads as TGCGCCAGCAGCAACAGGACTAGAAGTGTCCCCGGGGAGCTGTTTTTT. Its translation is CASSNRTRSVPGELFF.

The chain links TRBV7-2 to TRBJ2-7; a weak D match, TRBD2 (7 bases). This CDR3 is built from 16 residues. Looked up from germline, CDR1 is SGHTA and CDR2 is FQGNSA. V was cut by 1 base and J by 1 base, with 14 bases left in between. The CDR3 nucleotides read TGTGCCAGCAGCTTAGTCTCGGGGGGCGAGTCCTACGAGCAGTACTTC. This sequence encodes CASSLVSGGESYEQYF. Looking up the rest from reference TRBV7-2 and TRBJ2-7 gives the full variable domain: GAGVSQSPSNKVTEKGKDVELRCDPISGHTALYWYRQSLGQGLEFLIYFQGNSAPDKSGLPSDRFSAERTGGSVSTLTIQRTQQEDSAVYLCASSLVSGGESYEQYFGPGTRLTVT.

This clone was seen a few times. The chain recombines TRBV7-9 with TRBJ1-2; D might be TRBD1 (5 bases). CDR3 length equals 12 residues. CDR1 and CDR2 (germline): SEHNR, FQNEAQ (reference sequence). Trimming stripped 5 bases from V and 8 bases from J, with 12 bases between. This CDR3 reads CASSPREGGYTF. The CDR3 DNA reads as TGTGCCAGCAGCCCCAGGGAGGGCGGCTACACCTTC.

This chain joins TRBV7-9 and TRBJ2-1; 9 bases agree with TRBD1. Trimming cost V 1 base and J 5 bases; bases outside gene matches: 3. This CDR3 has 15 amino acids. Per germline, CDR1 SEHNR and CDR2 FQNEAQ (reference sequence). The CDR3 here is CASSLVGQGNNEQFF. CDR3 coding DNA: TGTGCCAGCAGCTTAGTTGGACAGGGGAACAATGAGCAGTTCTTC.

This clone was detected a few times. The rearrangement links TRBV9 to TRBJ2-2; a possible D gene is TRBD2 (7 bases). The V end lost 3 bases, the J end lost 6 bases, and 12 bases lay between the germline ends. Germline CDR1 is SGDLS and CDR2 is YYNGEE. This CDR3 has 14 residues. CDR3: CASSAFGGPGELFF. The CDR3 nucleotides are TGTGCCAGCAGCGCCTTCGGGGGGCCCGGGGAGCTGTTTTTT.